This TCR beta chain originates from a study of blood T cells in healthy people across ages. Together with a sample-barcoded 5' primer, a J-beta primer mix was included in a second PCR lasting 7 to 11 cycles. TCRdb passed the 5' RACE reads through MiXCR, listing each CDR3 protein once. Among approximately 900,000 distinct CDR3 sequences listed, 48% were seen once. Those donating, healthy Caucasian individuals from Russia, were aged roughly 6 to 90. The sequenced sample was blood. This TCR was recovered from a man aged 25 to 40 in good health.

CDR3 sequence: CACHRDGSDTQYF. CDR3 nucleotide sequence: TGTGCCTGCCATCGCGACGGGTCAGATACGCAGTATTTT. The chain joins TRBV30 to TRBJ2-3; no clear D. Germline lookup yields CDR1 GTSNPN and CDR2 SVGIG (reference sequence). V lost 6 bases to trimming and J lost 4 bases, with 14 bases between them. This CDR3 spans 13 amino acids. Together with reference TRBV30 and TRBJ2-3, the CDR3 gives the full variable domain: SQTIHQWPATLVQPVGSPLSLECTVEGTSNPNLYWYRQAAGRGLQLLFYSVGIGQISSEVPQNLSASRPQDRQFILSSKKLLLSDSGFYLCACHRDGSDTQYFGPGTRLTVL.